This TCR beta chain comes out of a study of blood T cell repertoires in COVID-19 (dated by TCRdb to 2020 to 2022). About the study as a whole: The collaborator samples originated in the United States, Italy and Spain and spanned the acute and convalescent phases of COVID-19. The prospective study material was composed of cDNA or gDNA derived from T cells, B-cell-depleted T cells, or PBMCs. Deeply sampled blood TCRbeta repertoires from subjects exposed to, actively infected with, or recovered from COVID-19 were included in the dataset. The repertoires were released in a freely available public database meant as a resource for research on the immune response to SARS-CoV-2. The samples were drawn from the first 160 participants of the ongoing ImmuneRACE study and from about 1,200 subjects provided by 6 global collaborators. A de-identified subject ID, COVID-19 status, age in years and sex were almost always included in the sample metadata. Where available, HLA class I and class II types were taken from metadata supplied by the sample provider and were not determined by assay-based typing. The full study reports these points: The quantity of clinical and demographic metadata differed by source and by participant and was supplied without curation.

Whole blood was collected in K2EDTA tubes by collaborating institutions according to the institutions' own protocols. For TCRbeta analysis, collaborator samples were shipped as frozen whole blood, as isolated PBMCs, or as DNA extracted from either sample type. Comment on this clone: What this receptor recognizes is not known. No per-base quality is available; no much larger clone lies one base away.

TCRbeta CDR3 regions were amplified from genomic DNA using the immunoSEQ Assay, a bias-controlled multiplex PCR. The original methods were these. The number of nucleated cells in each sample was estimated from the amplification of reference gene primers within the assay. Sequence reads were collapsed and filtered to measure the absolute abundance of every unique TCRbeta CDR3 rearrangement. For each sample, productive Simpson clonality was calculated by taking the square root of Simpson's diversity index across productive rearrangements. TCRdb mirrors the immuneACCESS table, restricted to in-frame sequences. Some clones are absent from its copies; in checked studies, under half trace to an unresolved V gene, and the reason for the others is unknown. D and trimming were read from the DNA, whereas the V and J calls and clone size are those reported in that table. The sample table records some 14,000 clones; approximately 84% of these occur just once. The ten most abundant clones make up about 9% of the sample.

V is trimmed back by 4 bases and J by 0 bases, and the junction contains 4 bases that no gene match accounts for. From the cysteine through the phenylalanine, the CDR3 covers 15 amino acids. Just CDR3 DNA is preserved here, 45 bases in frame from base 1. From the germline V gene, CDR1 is MNHEY and CDR2 is SVGAGI. This receptor was identified in a human donor in a cohort sampled during active COVID-19. Rearrangement joined TRBV6-5 to TRBJ2-7, and 9 junctional nucleotides match TRBD2. The sequencing input was peripheral blood. The CDR3 loop reads CASSLAGAISYEQYF. The nucleotide sequence is TGTGCCAGCAGTTTAGCGGGGGCCATCTCCTACGAGCAGTACTTC.